The 20 T cell receptor beta chains below were found in one sample sequenced in a study of CD8+CD57+ T cells in acquired aplastic anemia. Before being chosen for sequencing, patients had shown CD8+CD57+ cell expansion by flow cytometry. Genomic DNA templated the TCR beta VDJ and CDR3 profiling. TCRdb used MiXCR to reprocess the reads, holding one entry per CDR3 protein. The sample lists 220,000 or so distinct CDR3 sequences; about 60% were seen once. The source material was sorted CD4+, CD8+, or CD8+CD57+ T cells (not recorded which) from PBMCs. The receptors originated from a human donor with aplastic anemia.

This chain links TRBV9 with TRBJ2-5; the D is unclear. The CDR3 sequence is 14 residues long. CDR1 SGDLS and CDR2 YYNGEE come from the germline V gene. Trimming shortened V by 0 bases and J by 1 base, and 7 bases separated the two germline ends. Written as DNA, the CDR3 is TGTGCCAGCAGCGTAGGAGGATTCCAAGAGACCCAGTACTTC. It yields the protein CASSVGGFQETQYF.

V usage is TRBV5-5 and J usage is TRBJ2-7, with 8 bases that match TRBD1. Germline CDR1 reads SGHKS; CDR2 reads YYEKEE (reference sequence). V trimming: 2 bases; J trimming: 4 bases; junction bases outside the gene matches: 5. The CDR3 contains 14 residues. CDR3 protein: CASSFGQGRYEQYF. As DNA, the CDR3 is TGTGCCAGCAGCTTCGGACAGGGACGGTACGAGCAGTACTTC. The whole variable domain, filled in from reference TRBV5-5 and TRBJ2-7, reads DAGVTQSPTHLIKTRGQQVTLRCSPISGHKSVSWYQQVLGQGPQFIFQYYEKEERGRGNFPDRFSARQFPNYSSELNVNALLLGDSALYLCASSFGQGRYEQYFGPGTRLTVT.

This chain uses TRBV7-2 with TRBJ2-7, with D perhaps matching TRBD1 or TRBD2 (5 bases each). Trimming left V 0 bases short and J 0 bases short, with 9 bases between. CDR1 is SGHTA, CDR2 FQGNSA, per germline. The CDR3 length is 15 residues. Here the CDR3 DNA reads TGTGCCAGCAGCTTAGCAGGGGACCCCTCCTACGAGCAGTACTTC. It codes for CASSLAGDPSYEQYF.

The chain links TRBV10-3 to TRBJ2-1, with D hard to call. The CDR3 runs 12 residues. With 3 bases removed from V and 5 bases from J, the gap between germline ends came to 5 bases. Germline V gene lookup returns CDR1 ENHRY and CDR2 SYGVKD. The CDR3 DNA reads as TGTGCCATCAGTGATCGGGACAATGAGCAGTTCTTC. As protein: CAISDRDNEQFF.

The sample holds a few counts of this clonotype. The chain carries TRBV7-9 and TRBJ1-4, with TRBD1 matching over 11 bases. Losses at the gene ends were 5 bases for V and 8 bases for J; bases not matched to a gene: 7. CDR1 and CDR2 (germline): SEHNR, FQNEAQ (reference sequence). This CDR3 spans 15 amino acids. As DNA, the CDR3 is TGTGCCAGCAGCCAAGGACAGGGGGCTTTAGAAAAACTGTTTTTT. Its protein is CASSQGQGALEKLFF.

The DNA of the CDR3 is TGTGCCACCAGCTACGGACAGAACACTGAAGCTTTCTTT. Translating gives CATSYGQNTEAFF. The chain employs TRBV15 and TRBJ1-1, with D perhaps TRBD1 (5 bases). The CDR3 consists of 13 residues. Trimming cost V 5 bases and J 1 base, with 8 bases left between them. The germline CDR1 and CDR2 sequences are LNHNV and YYDKDF (reference sequence).

V gene TRBV2 combines with J gene TRBJ2-7; D is unclear. The CDR3 runs to 11 residues. Germline CDR1 and CDR2: SNHLY and FYNNEI. V lost 4 bases and J lost 5, with 6 bases in between. The CDR3, as DNA: TGTGCCAGCAGTGGGCTGGACGAGCAGTACTTC. Its translation: CASSGLDEQYF.

The chain recombines TRBV7-9 with TRBJ1-2; D possibly corresponds to TRBD1 (6 bases). Germline CDR1 SEHNR, CDR2 FQNEAQ (reference sequence). V dropped 5 bases and J dropped 7 bases, with 14 bases sitting between them. This CDR3 is built from 13 residues. The DNA for the CDR3 is TGTGCCAGCAGCAACCCCGGACAGTCTGGCTACACCTTC. Translated: CASSNPGQSGYTF.

This chain connects TRBV15 to TRBJ2-3; 8 bases match TRBD2. This CDR3 is 17 amino acids long. Germline V gene sequence: CDR1 LNHNV, CDR2 YYDKDF (reference sequence). V trimming: 3 bases; J trimming: 3 bases; junction bases outside the gene matches: 11. The chain's CDR3 is CATSRASGGRGTDTQYF. For the CDR3, the DNA is TGTGCCACCAGCAGGGCCAGCGGGGGACGAGGGACAGATACGCAGTATTTT.

A single count supports this clonotype. This chain uses TRBV7-9 with TRBJ2-7; D assignment may be TRBD1 or TRBD2 (7 bases each). There are 14 residues in the CDR3. From germline, CDR1 is SEHNR and CDR2 FQNEAQ (reference sequence). Trimming took off 7 bases at V and 4 bases at J, with 17 bases between the two ends. The CDR3: CASNWAGGVYEQYF. CDR3 in DNA: TGTGCCAGCAACTGGGCAGGGGGGGTATACGAGCAGTACTTC.

Note on this clonotype: At one of its ends the junction is not consistent with the germline gene, which may arise from a read error. This chain links TRBV20-1 with TRBJ2-7; D is undetermined. This CDR3 is built from 11 residues. Germline CDR1 is DFQATT and CDR2 is SNEGSKA (reference sequence). The CDR3 nucleotides read TGCAGTGTTAGAACCCCTAGCGAGCAGTACTTC. Encoded protein: CSVRTPSEQYF.

This clonotype was counted a single time. The chain links TRBV7-9 to TRBJ2-7; TRBD2 aligns across 8 bases. Germline assignment: CDR1 SEHNR and CDR2 FQNEAQ (reference sequence). The CDR3 is 16 residues long. The ends lost 0 bases at V and 0 bases at J; junction bases unmatched: 4. This CDR3 reads CASSLAGGRSSYEQYF. In DNA, the CDR3 is TGTGCCAGCAGCTTAGCGGGCGGGAGGAGCTCCTACGAGCAGTACTTC.

Only a few counts were recorded for this clonotype. Here the CDR3 reads CASSLWDPRIQGTQYF. The CDR3 DNA reads as TGTGCCAGCAGCTTATGGGACCCCCGTATACAGGGTACGCAGTATTTT. The V call is TRBV7-2, the J call TRBJ2-3; D possibly corresponds to TRBD1 (6 bases). The germline gives CDR1 SGHTA, CDR2 FQGNSA. V was shortened by 2 bases and J by 8 bases, with 20 bases between the two germline ends. This CDR3 spans 16 amino acids.

The chain is built from TRBV15 and TRBJ2-3; the match to TRBD2 covers 7 bases. The CDR3 consists of 17 residues. Germline loops: CDR1 LNHNV, CDR2 YYDKDF (reference sequence). With V trimmed by 0 bases and J by 4 bases, 10 bases remained unmatched. In DNA form, the CDR3 reads TGTGCCACCAGCAGAGACCCTAGCGGACCGTCTGCAGATACGCAGTATTTT. Its translation is CATSRDPSGPSADTQYF.

CDR3 bases: TGCAGTGCTAGAGATTGGGGGCGGCTTAATGAAAAACTGTTTTTT. As protein: CSARDWGRLNEKLFF. This sequence joins TRBV20-1 and TRBJ1-4; weak D call: TRBD1 (6 bases). CDR1 is DFQATT, CDR2 SNEGSKA, per germline (reference sequence). Deletions cut 0 bases from V and 4 bases from J, with 12 bases between. The CDR3 spans 15 residues.

In its sample, this clonotype was seen once. DNA for the CDR3: TGTGCCAGCAGCTTCTTGGGACAGGGTAAGCAGTACTTC. Its protein is CASSFLGQGKQYF. The chain employs TRBV7-2 and TRBJ2-7; 9 bases fit TRBD1. The V gene's germline CDR1 is SGHTA and CDR2 FQGNSA. V lost 3 bases to trimming and J lost 8 bases; unmatched junction nucleotides: 5. The CDR3 is 13 residues long. Looking up the rest from reference TRBV7-2 and TRBJ2-7 gives the full variable domain: GAGVSQSPSNKVTEKGKDVELRCDPISGHTALYWYRQSLGQGLEFLIYFQGNSAPDKSGLPSDRFSAERTGGSVSTLTIQRTQQEDSAVYLCASSFLGQGKQYFGPGTRLTVT.

The gene calls are TRBV20-1 and TRBJ2-7, with 8 bases fitting TRBD2. The CDR3 is 14 amino acids. Germline CDR1 and CDR2: DFQATT and SNEGSKA (reference sequence). With 4 bases clipped from V and 0 bases from J, the junction kept 5 bases outside the gene matches. The DNA of the CDR3 is TGCAGTGCTATGCGGGGGGCTAGCTCCTACGAGCAGTACTTC. Translation: CSAMRGASSYEQYF.

This sequence joins TRBV2 and TRBJ1-6; no definite D call. CDR1 is SNHLY, CDR2 FYNNEI, per germline. Trimming cost V 5 bases and J 4 bases, with 12 bases left between them. CDR3 length equals 15 residues. The CDR3 region has the DNA TGTGCCAGCAGTACAACAACTCCTTATAATTCACCCCTCCACTTT. Its translation is CASSTTTPYNSPLHF.

The V call is TRBV12-3 or TRBV12-4, the J call TRBJ1-1; possibly TRBD1 for D (6 bases). V was pared by 4 bases and J by 7 bases, with 13 bases between. This CDR3 region has 13 residues. The CDR3 DNA sequence: TGTGCCAGCAGTTCTATAGGGGGGATTGAAGCTTTCTTT. Protein: CASSSIGGIEAFF.

This clonotype was seen just once. The chain employs TRBV12-3 or TRBV12-4 and TRBJ1-3; D is unresolved. With 5 bases removed from V and 0 bases from J, the gap between germline ends came to 11 bases. The CDR3 is 15 residues long. In nucleotides, the CDR3 is TGTGCCAGCAGTCTTGGACTCAGCTCTGGAAACACCATATATTTT. It is translated as CASSLGLSSGNTIYF.